This T cell receptor beta chain was observed in a study of blood T cell repertoires in COVID-19. In the study overall: Samples of COVID-19 (acute and convalescent) were obtained from the United States, Italy and Spain. T cells, B-cell-depleted T cells, or PBMCs provided the cDNA or gDNA that served as material.

Authors' methods: Amplification of reference gene primers was used by the study to estimate nucleated cell counts. The method was immunoSEQ multiplex PCR; TCRdb's version includes in-frame clones alone and lacks a portion of them. D and trimming were read from the DNA, whereas the V and J calls and clone size are those reported in that table. There are approximately 210,000 clones in the sample; less than 90% occur only once, and about a fifth lies in the top ten. The CDR3 totals 13 residues. V was cut by 4 bases and J by 7 bases, with 12 bases left in between. Germline-derived CDR1 and CDR2 are ENHRY and SYGVKD.

This clonotype was sampled from a human donor in a cohort sampled during active COVID-19. The sample taken for sequencing was peripheral blood. The V call is TRBV10-3, the J call TRBJ2-3; no clear D. The CDR3 protein is CAISGGVLNTQYF. As DNA, the CDR3 is TGTGCCATCAGTGGTGGTGTACTAAATACGCAGTATTTT.